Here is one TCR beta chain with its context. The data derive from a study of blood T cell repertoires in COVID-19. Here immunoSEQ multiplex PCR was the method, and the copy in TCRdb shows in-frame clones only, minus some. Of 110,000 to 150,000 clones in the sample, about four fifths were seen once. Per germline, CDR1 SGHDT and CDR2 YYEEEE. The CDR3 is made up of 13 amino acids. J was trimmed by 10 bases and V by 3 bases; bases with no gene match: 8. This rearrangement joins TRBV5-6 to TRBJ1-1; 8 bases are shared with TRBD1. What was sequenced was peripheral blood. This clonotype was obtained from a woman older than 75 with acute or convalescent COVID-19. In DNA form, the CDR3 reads TGTGCCAGCAGCTCCTGGGACAGGTTATTAGCTTTCTTT. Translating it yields CASSSWDRLLAFF. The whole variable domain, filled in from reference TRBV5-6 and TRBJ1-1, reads DAGVTQSPTHLIKTRGQQVTLRCSPKSGHDTVSWYQQALGQGPQFIFQYYEEEERQRGNFPDRFSGHQFPNYSSELNVNALLLGDSALYLCASSSWDRLLAFFGQGTRLTVV.